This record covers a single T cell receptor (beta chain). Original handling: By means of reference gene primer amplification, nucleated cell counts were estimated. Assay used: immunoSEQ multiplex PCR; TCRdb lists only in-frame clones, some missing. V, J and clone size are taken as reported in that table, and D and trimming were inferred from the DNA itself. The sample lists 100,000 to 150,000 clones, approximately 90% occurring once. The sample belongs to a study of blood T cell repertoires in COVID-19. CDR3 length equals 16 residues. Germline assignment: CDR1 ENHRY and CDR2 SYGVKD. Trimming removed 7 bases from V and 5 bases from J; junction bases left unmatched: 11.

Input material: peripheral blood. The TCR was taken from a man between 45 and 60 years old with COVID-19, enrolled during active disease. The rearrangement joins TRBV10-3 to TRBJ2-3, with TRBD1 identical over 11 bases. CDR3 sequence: CAITKNGQGAGDTQYF. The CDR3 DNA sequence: TGTGCCATCACTAAAAACGGACAGGGGGCTGGAGATACGCAGTATTTT.